These 26 T cell receptor beta chains came from one sample sequenced in a study of identical twins. TCRdb fed the 5' RACE reads into MiXCR, producing one record per CDR3 protein. The sample has approximately 630,000 distinct CDR3 sequences, roughly 7.1% seen once. The data also belong to a second study, concerning yellow fever vaccine responses in identical twins.

Specimen: PBMCs. The receptors come from a woman younger than 35 in good health.

V usage is TRBV6-1 and J usage is TRBJ1-5; 7 positions agree with TRBD1. From germline, CDR1 is MNHNS and CDR2 SASEGT. The length of the CDR3 is 14 residues. With V trimmed by 6 bases and J by 7 bases, 9 bases remained unmatched. CDR3 sequence: CASSGRQGGQPQHF. As DNA, the CDR3 is TGTGCCAGCAGCGGACGACAGGGAGGCCAGCCCCAGCATTTT.

The genes are TRBV7-6 and TRBJ2-7; D may match TRBD1 or TRBD2 (5 bases each). V was shortened by 5 bases and J by 2 bases, with 13 bases between the two germline ends. CDR1 SGHVS and CDR2 FNYEAQ come from the germline V gene. The CDR3 runs to 14 residues. CDR3 coding DNA: TGTGCCAGCAGCCTTCGGGGCGGCCCCTACGAGCAGTACTTC. Its protein is CASSLRGGPYEQYF.

In its sample, this clonotype was seen many times. This rearrangement joins TRBV12-3 or TRBV12-4 to TRBJ2-5; the match to TRBD2 covers 9 bases. With 2 bases clipped from V and 5 bases from J, the junction kept 3 bases outside the gene matches. There are 14 residues in the CDR3. CDR3 residues: CASSLRLADETQYF. CDR3 DNA: TGTGCCAGCAGTTTAAGACTAGCGGATGAGACCCAGTACTTC.

This chain links TRBV7-4 with TRBJ2-1, with D perhaps assigned TRBD1 or TRBD2 (5 bases each). Germline CDR1 reads SGHVT; CDR2 reads SQSDAQ. The CDR3 runs 16 residues. V was trimmed by 4 bases and J by 4 bases, leaving 17 bases between them. CDR3 region: CASSYRAGWGYNEQFF. As DNA, the CDR3 is TGTGCCAGCAGCTATAGGGCGGGCTGGGGGTACAATGAGCAGTTCTTC.

The sample holds a few counts of this clonotype. The chain carries TRBV9 and TRBJ2-7; 9 positions match TRBD2. From germline, CDR1 is SGDLS and CDR2 YYNGEE. Unmatched junction bases numbered 7, after V lost 0 bases and J lost 3 bases. The CDR3 runs 16 residues. CDR3 DNA: TGTGCCAGCAGCGTAGTCGATAGCGGGGGTTGCTACGAGCAGTACGTC. Translation gives CASSVVDSGGCYEQYV.

This clonotype was observed many times. The V gene is TRBV25-1, the J gene TRBJ1-2; D remains ambiguous. CDR1 is MGHDK and CDR2 is SYGVNS in the germline V gene. CDR3 length: 14 amino acids. Deletions cut 1 base from V and 4 bases from J, with 10 bases between. The CDR3 loop reads CASSESGRGYGYTF. CDR3 DNA sequence: TGTGCCAGCAGTGAATCTGGGCGCGGCTATGGCTACACCTTC.

The chain has TRBV12-3 or TRBV12-4 and TRBJ2-3; TRBD1 matches 10 bases. The CDR3 totals 19 residues. The V gene end was trimmed by 3 bases and the J gene end by 0 bases; junction bases not matched to a gene: 12. The CDR3, as DNA: TGTGCCAGCAGTTTGGACAGGGGGAACAAACTAACTAGCACAGATACGCAGTATTTT. It translates to CASSLDRGNKLTSTDTQYF.

The chain is built from TRBV27 and TRBJ2-1; D ambiguous. Deletions cut 3 bases from V and 2 bases from J, with 11 bases between. The germline V gene has CDR1 MNHEY and CDR2 SMNVEV (reference sequence). The CDR3 has 15 amino acids. Here the CDR3 reads CASSFLGRTYNEQFF. In DNA, the CDR3 is TGTGCCAGCAGTTTTCTGGGTAGGACCTACAATGAGCAGTTCTTC.

This clonotype was seen repeatedly, ten times or more. The rearrangement joins TRBV20-1 to TRBJ1-4; tentatively, D is TRBD1 (5 bases). Trimming left V 6 bases short and J 6 bases short, with 17 bases between. The CDR3 totals 14 residues. CDR1 is DFQATT, CDR2 SNEGSKA, per germline (reference sequence). The CDR3 protein is CSAQGSGRYEKLFF. CDR3 coding DNA: TGCAGTGCCCAGGGCAGTGGTCGCTATGAAAAACTGTTTTTT.

The chain employs TRBV5-1 and TRBJ2-1; TRBD1 matches 10 bases. Losses at the gene ends were 4 bases for V and 9 bases for J; bases not matched to a gene: 7. Per germline, CDR1 SGHRS and CDR2 YFSETQ. This CDR3 is 14 amino acids long. The CDR3 here is CASSPGQGGTEQFF. CDR3 sequence (DNA): TGCGCCAGCAGCCCCGGACAGGGGGGAACTGAGCAGTTCTTC.

The chain couples TRBV15 to TRBJ1-1, with D maybe TRBD1 (6 bases). Trimming took off 11 bases at V and 1 base at J, with 17 bases between the two ends. Germline values: CDR1 LNHNV, CDR2 YYDKDF (reference sequence). This CDR3 is 14 amino acids long. CDR3 nucleotides: TGTGCCGCTAGCCTACAGGGATCGAACACTGAAGCTTTCTTT. Its translation: CAASLQGSNTEAFF.

This clonotype was found many times. The V call is TRBV5-1, the J call TRBJ2-3; 11 bases fit TRBD2. V was pared by 4 bases and J by 0 bases, with 7 bases of the junction left unmatched. The CDR3 runs to 17 residues. Germline loops: CDR1 SGHRS, CDR2 YFSETQ. The chain's CDR3 is CASSVGTSGTSTDTQYF. For the CDR3, the DNA is TGCGCCAGCAGCGTGGGGACTAGCGGCACTAGCACAGATACGCAGTATTTT.

This clonotype was picked up many times. The chain links TRBV29-1 to TRBJ2-2; 11 positions match TRBD2. Germline V lookup: CDR1 SQVTM, CDR2 ANQGSEA. The length of the CDR3 is 19 residues. Trimming took 4 bases from V and 3 from J; bases not matched to a gene: 16. CDR3 sequence reads: CSVASTTSGSQGYTGELFF. Here the CDR3 DNA reads TGCAGCGTTGCGTCAACAACTAGCGGGAGTCAAGGGTACACCGGGGAGCTGTTTTTT.

This clonotype was observed a few times. The CDR3 DNA follows: TGTGCCAGCAGCTCGACTAGCGGGAGGGTCGATGAGCAGTTCTTC. Its translation: CASSSTSGRVDEQFF. The V call is TRBV7-2, the J call TRBJ2-1, with TRBD2 matching 14 bases. From germline, CDR1 is SGHTA and CDR2 FQGNSA. The CDR3 is 15 residues long. The J segment lost 8 bases and the V segment lost 4 bases, leaving 4 bases of the junction unmatched.

This clonotype was detected ten times or more. This chain uses TRBV5-1 with TRBJ2-7; TRBD1 matches at 10 bases. The germline gives CDR1 SGHRS, CDR2 YFSETQ. J was trimmed by 6 bases and V by 4 bases; bases with no gene match: 10. CDR3 length: 15 amino acids. CDR3 region: CASSPYRDRGSEQYF. The CDR3 nucleotides read TGCGCCAGCAGCCCGTACCGGGACAGGGGATCCGAGCAGTACTTC.

The chain recombines TRBV20-1 with TRBJ1-5, with a weak D call TRBD1 (5 bases). The CDR3 has 14 residues. Per the germline V gene, CDR1 is DFQATT and CDR2 is SNEGSKA (reference sequence). V shed 5 bases and J shed 7 bases, with 18 bases lying between them. CDR3 residues: CSASLQGSGQPQHF. DNA for the CDR3: TGCAGTGCTTCCCTTCAGGGCTCGGGACAGCCCCAGCATTTT.

The chain uses TRBV2 and TRBJ2-2, with 11 bases that match TRBD1. Germline V lookup: CDR1 SNHLY, CDR2 FYNNEI. V lost 7 bases to trimming and J lost 6 bases; unmatched junction nucleotides: 4. The CDR3 totals 14 residues. The CDR3 coding sequence is TGTGCCAGCACCCGGGGACAGGGGGCCGGGGAGCTGTTTTTT. Translating it yields CASTRGQGAGELFF.

The V and J genes are TRBV20-1 and TRBJ2-7; the D gene is possibly TRBD2 (6 bases). The CDR3 has 11 residues. V dropped 3 bases and J dropped 9 bases, with 12 bases sitting between them. Germline loops: CDR1 DFQATT, CDR2 SNEGSKA (reference sequence). Written as DNA, the CDR3 is TGCAGTGCTAGGGGCCACGGGGGGCAGTACGTC. This gives the protein CSARGHGGQYV.

The V call is TRBV5-1, the J call TRBJ2-7; D call uncertain. Trimming cost V 7 bases and J 7 bases, with 6 bases left between them. The V gene's germline CDR1 is SGHRS and CDR2 YFSETQ. The CDR3 extends over 9 amino acids. DNA for the CDR3: TGCGCCAGCCGTGAGGAGCAGTACGTC. Its protein product is CASREEQYV.

In this sample, this clonotype turned up many times. The J gene is TRBJ2-5, the V gene TRBV12-3 or TRBV12-4, with 7 bases aligning to TRBD2. This CDR3 is 14 amino acids long. The trim removed 5 bases at V and 1 base at J, leaving 4 bases unmatched. CDR3 nucleotide sequence: TGTGCCAGCAGTATATGGGGGGGCCAAGAGACCCAGTACTTC. Translated, it gives CASSIWGGQETQYF.

This clonotype was picked up many times. The V gene is TRBV20-1, the J gene TRBJ2-2, with 11 positions matching TRBD2. CDR3 length equals 14 residues. The germline CDR1 and CDR2 sequences are DFQATT and SNEGSKA (reference sequence). Trimming at V came to 6 bases and at J to 5 bases, leaving 5 bases not matched to a gene. CDR3 in amino acids: CSATGTSGTGELFF. Written as DNA, the CDR3 is TGCAGTGCGACCGGGACTAGCGGAACCGGGGAGCTGTTTTTT.

This clonotype showed up just a few times. J is TRBJ2-1 and V is TRBV7-2; D possibly corresponds to TRBD1 (5 bases). Between the trimmed V and J ends, which lost 2 bases and 5 bases, there was a span of 10 bases. CDR1 and CDR2 (germline): SGHTA, FQGNSA. The CDR3 sequence is 14 residues long. The CDR3 loop reads CASSLRSGNNEQFF. CDR3 nucleotides: TGTGCCAGCAGCTTAAGGTCAGGGAACAATGAGCAGTTCTTC.

This CDR3 reads CASSLGRYYEQYF. DNA for the CDR3: TGTGCCAGCAGTTTAGGCCGCTACTACGAGCAGTACTTC. The chain recombines TRBV12-3 or TRBV12-4 with TRBJ2-7; D unclear. V lost 1 base to trimming and J lost 3 bases, with 7 bases between them. This CDR3 is built from 13 residues.

The chain recombines TRBV5-1 with TRBJ2-5; 9 bases map to TRBD2. Germline V gene data show CDR1 as SGHRS and CDR2 as YFSETQ. The J segment lost 5 bases and the V segment lost 4 bases, leaving 15 bases of the junction unmatched. The CDR3 covers 17 residues. The CDR3 loop is CASSRLAPGLATETQYF. The DNA of the CDR3 is TGCGCCAGCAGCCGTCTAGCGCCGGGACTAGCCACCGAGACCCAGTACTTC.

This clonotype was seen repeatedly, ten times or more. This rearrangement joins TRBV5-4 to TRBJ2-7, with a tentative D call TRBD2 (6 bases). This CDR3 has 15 amino acids. V was pared by 0 bases and J by 2 bases, with 12 bases between. Germline V gives CDR1 SGHNT, CDR2 YYREEE (reference sequence). In DNA form, the CDR3 reads TGTGCCAGCAGCTTGGATCCGTCGGGAGCCTACGAGCAGTACTTC. It is translated as CASSLDPSGAYEQYF.

The chain joins TRBV29-1 to TRBJ1-1; D is unclear. V lost 6 bases, J lost 1 base, and 18 bases lay in between. The CDR3 extends over 15 amino acids. Looked up from germline, CDR1 is SQVTM and CDR2 is ANQGSEA. This chain's CDR3 is CSVEHRLQTNTEAFF. The CDR3 region has the DNA TGCAGCGTGGAACATAGGTTACAAACGAACACTGAAGCTTTCTTT.